One sample yielded the 20 T cell receptor beta chains listed below, sequenced in a study of OX40 agonist ivuxolimab in advanced cancers. Sequenced by immunoSEQ multiplex PCR; TCRdb stores in-frame clones only, minus some. The top ten hold approximately 6.9% of the sample, which has 35,000 to 40,000 clones, approximately 86% seen once. Here the sequenced sample was CD4+ or CD8+ T cells sorted from blood, taken in a trial of the OX40 agonist ivuxolimab. These receptor sequences come from an adult with an advanced solid tumor such as melanoma, head and neck, liver or kidney cancer.

The J gene is TRBJ2-3, the V gene TRBV9, with D tentatively TRBD2 (5 bases). Between the trimmed V and J ends, which lost 3 bases and 0 bases, there was a span of 8 bases. CDR1 is SGDLS and CDR2 is YYNGEE in the germline V gene. CDR3 length equals 14 residues. The CDR3 nucleotides are TGTGCCAGCAGCGGAGCGGCTAGCACAGATACGCAGTATTTT. This gives the protein CASSGAASTDTQYF.

The rearrangement links TRBV5-1 to TRBJ2-1; 8 nucleotides line up with TRBD1. This CDR3 region has 16 residues. The J segment lost 5 bases and the V segment lost 4 bases, leaving 11 bases of the junction unmatched. CDR1 is SGHRS, CDR2 YFSETQ, per germline. For the CDR3, the DNA is TGCGCCAGCAGCACCCAACCGGGACAGGAGAACAATGAGCAGTTCTTC. It is translated as CASSTQPGQENNEQFF.

V is TRBV4-1 and J is TRBJ2-5, with D maybe TRBD1 (6 bases). Matching the DNA end better, TRBJ2-7 makes the J call doubtful. The germline gives CDR1 MGHRA, CDR2 YSYEKL. CDR3 size: 15 residues. CDR3 nucleotide sequence: TGCGCCAGCAGACCCTCCGACAGGACCCCCTACGAGCAGTACTTC. Translating it yields CASRPSDRTPYEQYF.

The chain couples TRBV15 to TRBJ2-5; a possible D gene is TRBD2 (5 bases). Germline V gene sequence: CDR1 LNHNV, CDR2 YYDKDF (reference sequence). V was trimmed by 0 bases and J by 0 bases, leaving 11 bases between them. The CDR3 consists of 16 residues. This CDR3 reads CATSRDLRLNQETQYF. The CDR3 coding sequence is TGTGCCACCAGCAGAGATCTTCGACTAAACCAAGAGACCCAGTACTTC.

The chain joins TRBV6-6 to TRBJ1-1; perhaps TRBD1 as D (5 bases). CDR1 and CDR2 from the germline V gene are MNHNY and SVGAGI (reference sequence). The V gene lost 5 bases and the J gene lost 5 bases, with 21 bases spanning the gap. This CDR3 comprises 16 residues. CDR3 residues: CASSTPAVGGGTEAFF. The CDR3 DNA follows: TGTGCCAGCAGTACCCCCGCCGTCGGGGGGGGGACTGAAGCTTTCTTT.

CDR3 sequence reads: CASSVVQGAGETQYF. The CDR3 bases are TGTGCCAGCAGCGTTGTACAGGGGGCCGGGGAGACCCAGTACTTC. The J gene is TRBJ2-5, the V gene TRBV7-2; TRBD1 aligns across 9 bases. The CDR3 is 15 amino acids. The V gene end was trimmed by 5 bases and the J gene end by 5 bases; junction bases not matched to a gene: 9. In germline, CDR1 is SGHTA, CDR2 FQGNSA.

This clone occurred once. The chain couples TRBV29-1 to TRBJ1-2; D uncertain. V lost 2 bases, J lost 5 bases, and 12 bases lay in between. CDR1 SQVTM and CDR2 ANQGSEA come from the germline V gene. The CDR3 contains 13 residues. This chain's CDR3 is CSVEIADGYGYTF. The DNA of the CDR3 is TGCAGCGTTGAAATTGCGGATGGTTATGGCTACACCTTC.

The rearrangement links TRBV9 to TRBJ1-1, with no clear D. The CDR3 spans 14 residues. CDR1 and CDR2 (germline): SGDLS, YYNGEE. V lost 4 bases, J lost 0 bases, and 10 bases lay in between. CDR3 amino acids: CASSLRPMNTEAFF. The CDR3 nucleotides are TGTGCCAGCAGCCTCCGGCCCATGAACACTGAAGCTTTCTTT. The full variable domain, completed using reference TRBV9 and TRBJ1-1, is DSGVTQTPKHLITATGQRVTLRCSPRSGDLSVYWYQQSLDQGLQFLIQYYNGEERAKGNILERFSAQQFPDLHSELNLSSLELGDSALYFCASSLRPMNTEAFFGQGTRLTVV.

This chain joins TRBV11-2 and TRBJ2-1; TRBD2 is a possible D gene (6 bases). The germline V gene encodes CDR1 SGHAT and CDR2 FQNNGV. This CDR3 spans 13 amino acids. Trimming left V 4 bases short and J 9 bases short, with 13 bases between. CDR3 amino acids: CASSSGVGLEQFF. In DNA, the CDR3 is TGTGCCAGCAGCTCGGGGGTGGGGCTTGAGCAGTTCTTC.

The rearrangement uses TRBV7-2 and TRBJ2-7, with 10 nucleotides matching TRBD1. CDR1 is SGHTA and CDR2 is FQGNSA in the germline V gene. V lost 4 bases to trimming and J lost 3 bases; unmatched junction nucleotides: 3. This CDR3 comprises 14 residues. The CDR3 sequence is CASSWDRGYYEQYF. The CDR3 DNA sequence: TGTGCCAGCAGCTGGGACAGGGGTTACTACGAGCAGTACTTC.

V gene TRBV11-2 combines with J gene TRBJ2-4, with a weak D call TRBD1 (5 bases). This CDR3 is 14 amino acids long. Germline V lookup: CDR1 SGHAT, CDR2 FQNNGV. The germline V and J ends were trimmed by 0 bases and 6 bases, with 9 bases remaining between them. The CDR3 protein is CASSLDRVANIQYF. The CDR3 DNA sequence: TGTGCCAGCAGCTTAGACAGGGTGGCAAACATTCAGTACTTC.

V is TRBV27 and J is TRBJ2-7; a weak D match, TRBD2 (5 bases). The V and J ends lost 5 bases and 3 bases respectively, with 20 bases between them. The CDR3 sequence is 16 residues long. Looked up from germline, CDR1 is MNHEY and CDR2 is SMNVEV (reference sequence). DNA for the CDR3: TGTGCCAGCAGTGCCCTTGGTAGCGATAAAAACTACGAGCAGTACTTC. This translates into CASSALGSDKNYEQYF.

This clone showed up just once. The genes are TRBV15 and TRBJ2-7; D is possibly TRBD2 (6 bases). V lost 4 bases and J 3 bases, leaving 13 bases between the germline ends. Germline CDR1 is LNHNV and CDR2 is YYDKDF (reference sequence). The CDR3 contains 14 residues. The CDR3 protein is CATSKEGFGYEQYF. As DNA, the CDR3 is TGTGCCACCAGCAAGGAGGGGTTTGGCTACGAGCAGTACTTC.

The chain is built from TRBV4-2 and TRBJ1-6, with D possibly TRBD1 on 5 matching bases. Germline CDR1 reads LGHNA; CDR2 reads YNFKEQ. The V and J ends lost 4 bases and 12 bases respectively, with 25 bases between them. This CDR3 is 17 amino acids long. CDR3 loop: CASSPRASFGRGEPLHF. In nucleotides, the CDR3 is TGTGCCAGCAGCCCCCGGGCCTCGTTTGGGCGGGGGGAACCCCTCCACTTT.

The gene calls are TRBV7-9 and TRBJ2-1; D call uncertain. V was clipped by 2 bases and J by 10 bases, with 6 bases between them. CDR1 is SEHNR and CDR2 is FQNEAQ in the germline V gene (reference sequence). CDR3 size: 11 residues. This CDR3 reads CASSLNYEQFF. CDR3 DNA: TGTGCCAGCAGCTTAAACTACGAGCAGTTCTTC.

The chain employs TRBV2 and TRBJ2-5; D is perhaps TRBD1 or TRBD2 (5 bases each). The V and J ends lost 7 bases and 4 bases respectively, with 13 bases between them. The CDR3 loop spans 13 amino acids. CDR1 and CDR2 from the germline V gene are SNHLY and FYNNEI. CDR3 sequence (DNA): TGTGCCAGCACCGCCAGGGACCGAGAGACCCAGTACTTC. Residues: CASTARDRETQYF.

The chain links TRBV5-5 to TRBJ2-6; the D is unclear. Trimming removed 2 bases at V and 1 base at J, with 7 bases between. CDR3 length: 15 amino acids. CDR1 SGHKS and CDR2 YYEKEE come from the germline V gene (reference sequence). As DNA, the CDR3 is TGTGCCAGCAGCTTCTCGAGGTCTGGGGCCAACGTCCTGACTTTC. Translation: CASSFSRSGANVLTF.

The chain employs TRBV5-1 and TRBJ2-3; D unclear. The germline V and J ends were trimmed by 2 bases and 1 base, with 8 bases remaining between them. The germline CDR1 and CDR2 sequences are SGHRS and YFSETQ. The CDR3 runs 14 residues. CDR3 region: CASSFRARTDTQYF. CDR3 coding DNA: TGCGCCAGCAGCTTTCGGGCCCGCACAGATACGCAGTATTTT.

The rearrangement joins TRBV10-1 to TRBJ2-3; a possible D gene is TRBD2 (5 bases). Germline CDR1 and CDR2: WNHNN and SYGVQD (reference sequence). This CDR3 is built from 13 residues. V was trimmed by 11 bases and J by 1 base, leaving 13 bases between them. In DNA form, the CDR3 reads TGCGCCCCTCGGGGTGCTGGCACAGATACGCAGTATTTT. This codes for CAPRGAGTDTQYF.

In its sample, this clone was seen once. The chain recombines TRBV7-8 with TRBJ2-5, with 12 positions matching TRBD2. CDR3 size: 18 residues. V was clipped by 11 bases and J by 1 base; unmatched bases: 17. CDR1 SGHVS and CDR2 FQNEAQ come from the germline V gene. The CDR3 coding sequence is TGTGCCCTCGGGGCTAGCGGGAGGGCCAGGTTTTCCCAAGAGACCCAGTACTTC. Its protein is CALGASGRARFSQETQYF.